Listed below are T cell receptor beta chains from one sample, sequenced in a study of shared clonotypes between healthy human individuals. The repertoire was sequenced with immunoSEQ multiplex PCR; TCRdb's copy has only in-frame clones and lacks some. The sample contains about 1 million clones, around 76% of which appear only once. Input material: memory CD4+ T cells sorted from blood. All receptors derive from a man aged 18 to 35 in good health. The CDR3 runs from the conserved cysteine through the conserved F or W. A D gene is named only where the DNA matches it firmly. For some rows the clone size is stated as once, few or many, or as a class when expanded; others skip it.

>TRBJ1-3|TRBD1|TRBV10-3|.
TGTGCCATCAGTCCCAGTCTCCGGGACAGCAACACCATATATTTT
CAISPSLRDSNTIYF
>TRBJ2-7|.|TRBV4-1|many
TGCGCCAGCAGCCAAGATCGGATGGGGACATTTAAGATTTACGAGCAGTACTTC
CASSQDRMGTFKIYEQYF
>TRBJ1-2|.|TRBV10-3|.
TGTGCCATCGGGCTCGCAGGAGGGGGCTATGGCTACACCTTC
CAIGLAGGGYGYTF
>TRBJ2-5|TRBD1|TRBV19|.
TGTGCCAGTAGTTTGGCAGGGGGTGGGGAGACCCAGTACTTC
CASSLAGGGETQYF
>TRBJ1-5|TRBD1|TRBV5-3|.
TGTGCCAGAAGCGCCTGGGACAGGGGGCGCAATCAGCCCCAGCATTTT
CARSAWDRGRNQPQHF
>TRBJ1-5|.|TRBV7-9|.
TGTGCCAGCAGCTCCGATGGGGGCGGTAATCAGCCCCAGCATTTT
CASSSDGGGNQPQHF
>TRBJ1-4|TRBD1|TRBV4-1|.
TGCGCCAGCAGCCAGGGACAGGGGGCCTCTAATGAAAAACTGTTTTTT
CASSQGQGASNEKLFF
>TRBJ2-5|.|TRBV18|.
TGTGCCAGCTCACCCCCCCCGTCGGGAGAGACCCAGTACTTC
CASSPPPSGETQYF
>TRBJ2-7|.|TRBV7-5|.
TGTGCCAGAAGGACAGGGTTAGGCTACGAGCAGTACTTC
CARRTGLGYEQYF
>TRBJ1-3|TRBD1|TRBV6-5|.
TGTGCCAGCACCCCCAAAGGGGGCGGTGGAAACACCATATATTTT
CASTPKGGGGNTIYF
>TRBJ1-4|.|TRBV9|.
TGTGCCAGCAGCAACGATGCAACTAATGAAAAACTGTTTTTT
CASSNDATNEKLFF
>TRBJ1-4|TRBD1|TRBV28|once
TGTGCCAGCAGTTTATTGGACAGGGACTATGAAAAACTGTTTTTT
CASSLLDRDYEKLFF
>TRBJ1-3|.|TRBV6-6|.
TGTGCCAGCAGCGCAGGGAACGGAAACACCATATATTTT
CASSAGNGNTIYF
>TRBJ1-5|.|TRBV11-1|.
TGTGCCAGCAGCCTCTCCAGGGGTTACAATCAGCCCCAGCATTTT
CASSLSRGYNQPQHF
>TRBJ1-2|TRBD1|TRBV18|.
TGTGCCAGCTCGCTCATGACCGGGACAGGGAACTATGGCTACACCTTC
CASSLMTGTGNYGYTF